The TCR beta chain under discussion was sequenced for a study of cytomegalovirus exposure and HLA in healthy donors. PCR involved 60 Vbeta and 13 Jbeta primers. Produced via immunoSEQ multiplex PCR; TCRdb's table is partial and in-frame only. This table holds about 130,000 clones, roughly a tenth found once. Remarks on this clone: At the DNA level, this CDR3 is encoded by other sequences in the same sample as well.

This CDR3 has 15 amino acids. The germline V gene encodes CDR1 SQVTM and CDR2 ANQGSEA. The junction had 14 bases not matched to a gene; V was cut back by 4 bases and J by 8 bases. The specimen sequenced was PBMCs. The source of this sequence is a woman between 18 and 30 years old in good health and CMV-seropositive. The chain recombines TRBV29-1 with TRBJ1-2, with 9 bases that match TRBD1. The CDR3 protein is CSVAASGTGNRGYTF. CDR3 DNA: TGCAGCGTTGCGGCTTCCGGGACAGGGAATAGAGGCTACACCTTC.